Each of the 7 T cell receptor beta chains below was sequenced from the same sample in a study of identical twins. TCRdb reprocessed the 5' RACE reads with MiXCR, giving one entry per CDR3 protein. The sample has roughly 250,000 distinct CDR3 sequences; roughly 7.5% are singletons. This sample also appeared in a second study, on yellow fever vaccine responses in identical twins.

Sequencing was carried out using CD8+ T cells sorted from blood. Source of these receptors: a woman between 18 and 30 years old in good health.

The chain has TRBV28 and TRBJ1-5, with D unresolved. V was shortened by 2 bases and J by 2 bases, with 10 bases between the two germline ends. The CDR3 has 15 amino acids. Germline V gene data show CDR1 as MDHEN and CDR2 as SYDVKM. The CDR3 DNA is TGTGCCAGCAGTTTACCGGGTTGGGGCAATCAGCCCCAGCATTTT. Translating gives CASSLPGWGNQPQHF. Full variable domain (rest looked up from reference TRBV28 and TRBJ1-5): DVKVTQSSRYLVKRTGEKVFLECVQDMDHENMFWYRQDPGLGLRLIYFSYDVKMKEKGDIPEGYSVSREKKERFSLILESASTNQTSMYLCASSLPGWGNQPQHFGDGTRLSIL.

This chain connects TRBV24-1 to TRBJ2-7, with TRBD1 identical over 11 bases. The V gene end was trimmed by 4 bases and the J gene end by 1 base; junction bases not matched to a gene: 5. Germline CDR1 is KGHDR and CDR2 is SFDVKD. The CDR3 has 16 residues. The CDR3 sequence is CATSESGQGASYEQYF. The CDR3 nucleotides are TGTGCCACCAGTGAATCCGGACAGGGGGCATCCTACGAGCAGTACTTC.

The chain has TRBV7-8 and TRBJ2-1; TRBD2 aligns across 13 bases. The CDR3 is made up of 15 amino acids. J gave up 14 bases and V 5 bases, and 12 bases lay outside the gene matches. The germline gives CDR1 SGHVS, CDR2 FQNEAQ. For the CDR3, the DNA is TGTGCCAGCAGCACCCGGACTAGCGGGAGTGACCCGGAGTTCTTC. The encoded protein is CASSTRTSGSDPEFF.

This clonotype was picked up many times. J is TRBJ1-2 and V is TRBV7-2; D remains unclear. The V end was cut by 1 base, the J end by 5 bases, with 5 bases between. The CDR3 sequence is 12 residues long. From germline, CDR1 is SGHTA and CDR2 FQGNSA. The DNA for the CDR3 is TGTGCCAGCAGCTTAGATTCTTATGGCTACACCTTC. As protein: CASSLDSYGYTF.

Ten or more counts support this clonotype. The chain carries TRBV9 and TRBJ2-7, with a possible D match to TRBD2 (5 bases). V was cut by 3 bases and J by 3 bases, with 10 bases left in between. CDR3 length: 13 residues. CDR1 and CDR2 (germline): SGDLS, YYNGEE. DNA of the CDR3: TGTGCCAGCAGCGCGGGATTAAACTACGAGCAGTACTTC. Residues: CASSAGLNYEQYF.

There are a few counts of this clonotype. The chain recombines TRBV24-1 with TRBJ2-7; the match to TRBD2 covers 11 bases. The CDR3 loop spans 15 amino acids. The germline V gene has CDR1 KGHDR and CDR2 SFDVKD. The J segment lost 3 bases and the V segment lost 5 bases, leaving 5 bases of the junction unmatched. The CDR3 DNA is TGTGCCACCAGTGCCCTAGGGACTAGCGGCTACGAGCAGTACTTC. Translation gives CATSALGTSGYEQYF.

This clonotype has a count of ten or more. This chain uses TRBV9 with TRBJ2-7, with unresolved D. The CDR3 contains 12 residues. Germline CDR1 is SGDLS and CDR2 is YYNGEE. Trimming shortened V by 0 bases and J by 7 bases, and 8 bases separated the two germline ends. CDR3 in DNA: TGTGCCAGCAGCGTAGACGGGCGGGAGCAGTACTTC. Encoded protein: CASSVDGREQYF.